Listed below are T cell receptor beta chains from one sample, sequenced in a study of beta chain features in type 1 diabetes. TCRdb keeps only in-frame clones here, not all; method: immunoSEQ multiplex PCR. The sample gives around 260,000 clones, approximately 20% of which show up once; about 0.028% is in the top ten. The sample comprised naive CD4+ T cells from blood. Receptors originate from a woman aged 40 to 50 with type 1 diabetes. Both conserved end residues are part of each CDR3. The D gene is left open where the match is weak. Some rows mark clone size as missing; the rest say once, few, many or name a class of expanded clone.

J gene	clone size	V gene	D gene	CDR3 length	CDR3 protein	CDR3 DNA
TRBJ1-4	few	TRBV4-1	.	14	CASNTGTANEKLFF	TGCGCCAGCAACACAGGGACGGCTAATGAAAAACTGTTTTTT
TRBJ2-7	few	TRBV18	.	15	CASSAEGGLGYEQYF	TGTGCCAGCTCAGCGGAGGGCGGATTGGGATACGAGCAGTACTTC
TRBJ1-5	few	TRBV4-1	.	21	CASSQDRGVGLLARTNQPQHF	TGCGCCAGCAGCCAAGATCGAGGAGTGGGACTTCTTGCTCGGACCAATCAGCCCCAGCATTTT
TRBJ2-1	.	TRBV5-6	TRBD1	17	CASSPGSAGGPYNEQFF	TGTGCCAGCAGCCCGGGGTCGGCAGGGGGACCCTACAATGAGCAGTTCTTC
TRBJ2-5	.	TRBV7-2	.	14	CASSSSRDQETQYF	TGTGCCAGCAGCTCGTCCCGGGACCAAGAGACCCAGTACTTC
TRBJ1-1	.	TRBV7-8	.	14	CASSSLGGNTEAFF	TGTGCCAGCAGCAGTCTAGGGGGGAACACTGAAGCTTTCTTT
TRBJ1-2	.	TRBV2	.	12	CASIQGLYGYTF	TGTGCCAGCATTCAGGGACTTTATGGCTACACCTTC
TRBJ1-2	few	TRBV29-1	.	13	CSVVSWRKNGYTF	TGCAGCGTTGTCTCGTGGCGGAAAAATGGCTACACCTTC
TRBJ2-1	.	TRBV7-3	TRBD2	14	CASRSGLGGNEQFF	TGTGCCAGCAGATCGGGACTAGGGGGCAATGAGCAGTTCTTC
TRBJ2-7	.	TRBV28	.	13	CASSLSPSYEQYF	TGTGCCAGCAGTTTATCCCCGAGCTACGAGCAGTACTTC
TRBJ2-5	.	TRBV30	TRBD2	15	CAWSVGGTSVETQYF	TGTGCCTGGAGTGTGGGGGGGACTAGCGTGGAGACCCAGTACTTC
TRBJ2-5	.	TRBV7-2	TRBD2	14	CASSSGLADETQYF	TGTGCCAGCAGCTCAGGACTAGCAGACGAGACCCAGTACTTC
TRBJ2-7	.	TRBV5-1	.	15	CASSPVAVGSYEQYF	TGCGCCAGCAGCCCGGTGGCGGTAGGATCCTACGAGCAGTACTTC
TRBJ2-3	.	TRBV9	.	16	CASSGVQGTSTDTQYF	TGTGCCAGCAGCGGTGTTCAGGGGACGAGCACAGATACGCAGTATTTT
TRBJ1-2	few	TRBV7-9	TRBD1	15	CASSFTGGARGGYTF	TGTGCCAGCAGCTTTACAGGGGGCGCCCGGGGTGGCTACACCTTC
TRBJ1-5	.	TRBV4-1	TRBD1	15	CASSHFTGGNQPQHF	TGCGCCAGCAGCCATTTCACAGGGGGAAATCAGCCCCAGCATTTT
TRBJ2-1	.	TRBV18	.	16	CASSQRTEIRYNEQFF	TGTGCCAGCTCCCAGCGGACCGAGATCCGATACAATGAGCAGTTCTTC
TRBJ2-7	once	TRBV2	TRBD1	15	CASSANRGSIYEQYF	TGTGCCAGCAGCGCCAACAGGGGGTCCATATACGAGCAGTACTTC
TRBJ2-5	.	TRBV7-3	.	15	CASSLTRGRGETQYF	TGTGCCAGCAGCCTGACGAGGGGGAGGGGAGAGACCCAGTACTTC
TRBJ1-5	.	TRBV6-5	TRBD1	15	CASSYTGTGGQPQHF	TGTGCCAGCAGTTACACTGGGACAGGGGGACAGCCCCAGCATTTT
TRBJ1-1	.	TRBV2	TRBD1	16	CASSEGLGQGVTEAFF	TGTGCCAGCAGTGAAGGACTCGGACAGGGGGTTACTGAAGCTTTCTTT
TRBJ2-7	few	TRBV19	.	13	CASTRGGNYEQYF	TGTGCCAGTACCAGAGGGGGAAACTACGAGCAGTACTTC
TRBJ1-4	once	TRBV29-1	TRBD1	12	CSVAGGNEKLFF	TGCAGCGTTGCAGGGGGTAATGAAAAACTGTTTTTT
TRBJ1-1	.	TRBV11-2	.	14	CASSPRLGDTEAFF	TGTGCCAGCAGCCCCCGGCTCGGGGACACTGAAGCTTTCTTT
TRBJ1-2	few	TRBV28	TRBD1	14	CASSPGQGGAGYTF	TGTGCCAGCAGTCCTGGACAGGGCGGAGCGGGCTACACCTTC
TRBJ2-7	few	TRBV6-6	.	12	CASSYSVGEQYF	TGTGCCAGCAGTTACTCGGTCGGCGAGCAGTACTTC
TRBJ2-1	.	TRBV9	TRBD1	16	CASSVMGQKHYNEQFF	TGTGCCAGCAGCGTAATGGGACAGAAACACTACAATGAGCAGTTCTTC
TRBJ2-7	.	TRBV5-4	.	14	CASSLSSGNHEQYF	TGTGCCAGCAGCTTGTCTTCCGGGAATCACGAGCAGTACTTC
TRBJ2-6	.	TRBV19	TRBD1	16	CASRSSTGAGANVLTF	TGTGCCAGTAGATCCTCGACAGGGGCTGGGGCCAACGTCCTGACTTTC
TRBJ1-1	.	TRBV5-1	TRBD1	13	CASSTGTEAEAFF	TGCGCCAGCAGCACCGGGACAGAAGCTGAAGCTTTCTTT
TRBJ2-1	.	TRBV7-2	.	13	CASSRYQGNEQFF	TGTGCCAGCAGCCGTTATCAGGGGAATGAGCAGTTCTTC
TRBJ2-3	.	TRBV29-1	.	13	CSVGTRLTDTQYF	TGCAGCGTTGGGACAAGGCTAACAGATACGCAGTATTTT
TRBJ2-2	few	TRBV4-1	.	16	CASSQGLGPNTGELFF	TGCGCCAGCAGCCAGGGCCTGGGCCCGAACACCGGGGAGCTGTTTTTT
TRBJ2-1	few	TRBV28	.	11	CASSFRQVEFF	TGTGCCAGCAGTTTCCGACAGGTGGAGTTCTTC